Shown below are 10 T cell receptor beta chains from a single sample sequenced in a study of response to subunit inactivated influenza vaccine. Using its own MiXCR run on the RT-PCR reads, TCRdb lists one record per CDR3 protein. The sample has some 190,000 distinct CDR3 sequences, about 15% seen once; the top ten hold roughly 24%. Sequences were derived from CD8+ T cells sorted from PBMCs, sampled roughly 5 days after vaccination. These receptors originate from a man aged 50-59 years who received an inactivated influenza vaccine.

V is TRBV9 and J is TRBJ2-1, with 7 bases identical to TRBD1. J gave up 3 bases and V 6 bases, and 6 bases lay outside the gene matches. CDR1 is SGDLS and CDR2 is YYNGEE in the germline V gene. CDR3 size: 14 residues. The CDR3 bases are TGTGCCAGCAACCCCGGGACAGACTACAATGAGCAGTTCTTC. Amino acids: CASNPGTDYNEQFF.

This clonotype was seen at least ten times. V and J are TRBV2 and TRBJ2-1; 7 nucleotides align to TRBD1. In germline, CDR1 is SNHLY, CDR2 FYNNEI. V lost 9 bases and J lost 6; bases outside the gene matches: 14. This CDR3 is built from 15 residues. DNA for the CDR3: TGTGCCAGTAGACAGAGACAGGGTTTGGTCAATGAGCAGTTCTTC. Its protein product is CASRQRQGLVNEQFF.

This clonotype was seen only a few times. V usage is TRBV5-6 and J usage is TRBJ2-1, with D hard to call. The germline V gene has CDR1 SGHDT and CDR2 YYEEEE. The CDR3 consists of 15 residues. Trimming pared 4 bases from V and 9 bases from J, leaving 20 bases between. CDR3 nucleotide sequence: TGTGCCAGCAGCCCCAGGACCCGCTACTCCAGTGAGCAGTTCTTC. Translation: CASSPRTRYSSEQFF.

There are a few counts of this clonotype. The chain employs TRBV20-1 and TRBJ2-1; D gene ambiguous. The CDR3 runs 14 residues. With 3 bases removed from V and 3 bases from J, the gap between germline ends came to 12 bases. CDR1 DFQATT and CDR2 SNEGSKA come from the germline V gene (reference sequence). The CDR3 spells CSASALVRYNEQFF. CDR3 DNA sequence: TGCAGTGCTAGCGCCCTAGTACGCTACAATGAGCAGTTCTTC.

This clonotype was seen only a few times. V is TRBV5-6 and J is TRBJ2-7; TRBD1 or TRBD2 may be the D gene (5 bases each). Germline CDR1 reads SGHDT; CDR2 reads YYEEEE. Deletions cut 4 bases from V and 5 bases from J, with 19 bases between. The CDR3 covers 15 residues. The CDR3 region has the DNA TGTGCCAGCAGCCCGGTTGGGGACCCCGAGAACGAGCAGTACTTC. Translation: CASSPVGDPENEQYF.

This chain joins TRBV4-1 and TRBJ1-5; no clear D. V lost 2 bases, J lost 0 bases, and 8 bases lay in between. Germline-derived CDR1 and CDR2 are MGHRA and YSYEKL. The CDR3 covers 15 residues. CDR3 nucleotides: TGCGCCAGCAGCCAATACTGGACTAGCAATCAGCCCCAGCATTTT. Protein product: CASSQYWTSNQPQHF.

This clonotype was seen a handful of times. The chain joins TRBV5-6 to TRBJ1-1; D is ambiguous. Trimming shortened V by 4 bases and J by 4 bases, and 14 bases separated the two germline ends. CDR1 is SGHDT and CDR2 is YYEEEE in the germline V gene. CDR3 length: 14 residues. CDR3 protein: CASSRLLGGTEAFF. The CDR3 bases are TGTGCCAGCAGCCGGCTATTGGGAGGCACTGAAGCTTTCTTT.

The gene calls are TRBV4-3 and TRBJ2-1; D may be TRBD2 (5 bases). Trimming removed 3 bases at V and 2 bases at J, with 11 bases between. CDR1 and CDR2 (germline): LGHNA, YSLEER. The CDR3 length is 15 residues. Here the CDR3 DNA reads TGCGCCAGCAGCCAGTCTCTCGGGACCTACAATGAGCAGTTCTTC. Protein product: CASSQSLGTYNEQFF.

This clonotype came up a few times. CDR3 residues: CASNQETQYF. The CDR3 DNA reads TGTGCCAGCAACCAAGAGACCCAGTACTTC. The genes are TRBV7-9 and TRBJ2-5; the D is unclear. The CDR3 contains 10 residues. The germline V gene has CDR1 SEHNR and CDR2 FQNEAQ (reference sequence). V was cut by 7 bases and J by 0 bases, with 0 bases left in between. The full variable domain, rest sourced from reference TRBV7-9 and TRBJ2-5, is DTGVSQNPRHKITKRGQNVTFRCDPISEHNRLYWYRQTLGQGPEFLTYFQNEAQLEKSRLLSDRFSAERPKGSFSTLEIQRTEQGDSAMYLCASNQETQYFGPGTRLLVL.

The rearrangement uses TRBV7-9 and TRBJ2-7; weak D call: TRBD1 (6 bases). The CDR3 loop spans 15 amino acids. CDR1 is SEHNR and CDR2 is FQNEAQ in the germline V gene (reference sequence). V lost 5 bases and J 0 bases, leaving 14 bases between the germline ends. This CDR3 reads CASSRAKQGSYEQYF. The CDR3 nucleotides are TGTGCCAGCAGCCGCGCCAAACAGGGCTCCTACGAGCAGTACTTC.